A single sample gave rise to the 15 T cell receptor beta chains below, sequenced in a study of blood T cell repertoires in COVID-19. Data came from immunoSEQ multiplex PCR; TCRdb stores just in-frame clones and leaves some out. The sample holds hundreds of thousands of clones; about 90% are singletons and the top ten take less than 3.5%. Sequencing was performed on peripheral blood. Receptors were obtained from a woman aged 18-29 years who had recovered from COVID-19.

The J gene is TRBJ1-1, the V gene TRBV7-8; D ambiguous. Germline V gene data show CDR1 as SGHVS and CDR2 as FQNEAQ. CDR3 length: 13 amino acids. Trimming took off 3 bases at V and 5 bases at J, with 10 bases between the two ends. The DNA for the CDR3 is TGTGCCAGCAGCTTTCGTGGAGGGACTGAAGCTTTCTTT. It translates to CASSFRGGTEAFF. The full variable domain, with the rest looked up from reference TRBV7-8 and TRBJ1-1, is GAGVSQSPRYKVAKRGQDVALRCDPISGHVSLFWYQQALGQGPEFLTYFQNEAQLDKSGLPSDRFFAERPEGSVSTLKIQRTQQEDSAVYLCASSFRGGTEAFFGQGTRLTVV.

The chain joins TRBV6-2 or TRBV6-3 to TRBJ1-1, with D perhaps TRBD1 (5 bases). There are 19 residues in the CDR3. V lost 6 bases and J 0 bases, leaving 26 bases between the germline ends. CDR1 and CDR2 (germline): MNHEY, SVGEGT. CDR3 in amino acids: CASSSLVLGATHMNTEAFF. CDR3 bases: TGTGCCAGCAGCTCCCTCGTACTTGGGGCCACCCACATGAACACTGAAGCTTTCTTT.

The chain employs TRBV4-3 and TRBJ1-1; tentatively, D is TRBD1 (5 bases). The germline gives CDR1 LGHNA, CDR2 YSLEER. The CDR3 is made up of 16 amino acids. Trimming stripped 1 base from V and 2 bases from J, with 14 bases between. CDR3 region: CASSQGRQLLNTEAFF. The CDR3 region has the DNA TGCGCCAGCAGCCAAGGGAGACAGCTACTTAACACTGAAGCTTTCTTT.

The table lists this clone with a count of one. The chain combines TRBV7-9 with TRBJ2-5, with 8 bases fitting TRBD1. V trimming: 7 bases; J trimming: 14 bases; junction bases outside the gene matches: 9. CDR1 and CDR2 from the germline V gene are SEHNR and FQNEAQ (reference sequence). This CDR3 comprises 11 residues. The CDR3 DNA sequence: TGTGCCAGCATTGACAGGGGCACCGTTTACTTC. Translating it yields CASIDRGTVYF. Supplemented by reference TRBV7-9 and TRBJ2-5, the full variable domain reads DTGVSQNPRHKITKRGQNVTFRCDPISEHNRLYWYRQTLGQGPEFLTYFQNEAQLEKSRLLSDRFSAERPKGSFSTLEIQRTEQGDSAMYLCASIDRGTVYFGPGTRLLVL.

The chain employs TRBV11-3 and TRBJ2-3, with 7 positions matching TRBD1. V lost 5 bases to trimming and J lost 1 base; unmatched junction nucleotides: 3. CDR1 is SGHNT and CDR2 is YENEEA in the germline V gene. This CDR3 has 14 residues. The CDR3 loop reads CASSRDRGTDTQYF. DNA for the CDR3: TGTGCCAGCAGCCGGGACAGAGGCACAGATACGCAGTATTTT.

The chain joins TRBV19 to TRBJ2-1, with D possibly being TRBD2 (6 bases). The CDR3 has 14 amino acids. V lost 1 base, J lost 7 bases, and 11 bases lay in between. The V gene's germline CDR1 is LNHDA and CDR2 SQIVND (reference sequence). Written as DNA, the CDR3 is TGTGCCAGTAGTATAGCGGGAGCGGCAAATGAGCAGTTCTTC. It codes for CASSIAGAANEQFF.

The chain has TRBV27 and TRBJ2-5; 8 bases fit TRBD2. J was trimmed by 4 bases and V by 0 bases; bases with no gene match: 10. The V gene's germline CDR1 is MNHEY and CDR2 SMNVEV (reference sequence). The CDR3 spans 17 residues. The CDR3 coding sequence is TGTGCCAGCAGTTTATCCCTATTCCGGGAGGGCGGAGAGACCCAGTACTTC. Translated, it gives CASSLSLFREGGETQYF.

CDR3 protein: CASRRRDTGELFF. In DNA, the CDR3 is TGTGCCAGCAGGAGGAGGGACACCGGGGAGCTGTTTTTT. The V gene is TRBV2, the J gene TRBJ2-2; D possibly corresponds to TRBD2 (6 bases). Per germline, CDR1 SNHLY and CDR2 FYNNEI. Trimming cost V 6 bases and J 3 bases, with 8 bases left between them. This CDR3 has 13 residues.

The chain's CDR3 is CASSQDFLRGGKGYTF. The CDR3 coding sequence is TGCGCCAGCAGCCAAGATTTCTTACGGGGGGGGAAAGGCTACACCTTC. The genes are TRBV4-3 and TRBJ1-2, with D tentatively TRBD1 (5 bases). The germline gives CDR1 LGHNA, CDR2 YSLEER. CDR3 length: 16 residues. V lost 0 bases and J 8 bases, leaving 19 bases between the germline ends.

The V call is TRBV3-1 (or the pseudogene TRBV3-2), the J call TRBJ2-7; D gene ambiguous. In germline, CDR1 is LGHDT, CDR2 YNNKEL (reference sequence). The CDR3 extends over 14 amino acids. The V end lost 4 bases, the J end lost 2 bases, and 12 bases lay between the germline ends. The CDR3 bases are TGTGCCAGCAGCCCATCCACGGTCCCCTACGAGCAGTACGTC. Protein: CASSPSTVPYEQYV.

This chain connects TRBV6-5 to TRBJ1-1, with D unresolved. Trimming shortened V by 2 bases and J by 4 bases, and 14 bases separated the two germline ends. Germline loops: CDR1 MNHEY, CDR2 SVGAGI. This CDR3 has 15 residues. CDR3 nucleotides: TGTGCCAGCAGTTACACCGGTAGAGGAGGCACTGAAGCTTTCTTT. Protein: CASSYTGRGGTEAFF.

This rearrangement joins TRBV6-2 or TRBV6-3 to TRBJ2-7, with a tentative D call TRBD2 (5 bases). CDR3 size: 14 residues. Germline V gives CDR1 MNHEY, CDR2 SVGEGT. The germline V and J ends were trimmed by 4 bases and 3 bases, with 13 bases remaining between them. In nucleotides, the CDR3 is TGTGCCAGCAGTTTCACGACTATCTACTACGAGCAGTACGTC. It encodes CASSFTTIYYEQYV.

The chain recombines TRBV5-4 with TRBJ2-2, with D possibly being TRBD2 (5 bases). CDR1 is SGHNT and CDR2 is YYREEE in the germline V gene (reference sequence). CDR3 length equals 14 residues. V shed 1 base and J shed 6 bases, with 10 bases lying between them. The CDR3 loop is CASSLSGWAGELFF. CDR3 in DNA: TGTGCCAGCAGCTTGTCGGGATGGGCCGGGGAGCTGTTTTTT.

The chain carries TRBV4-2 and TRBJ1-2; D remains unclear. Between the trimmed V and J ends, which lost 0 bases and 8 bases, there was a span of 10 bases. The CDR3 consists of 13 residues. Germline V gene sequence: CDR1 LGHNA, CDR2 YNFKEQ. The CDR3, as DNA: TGTGCCAGCAGCCAAGAGGTACAGCCAGGCTACACCTTC. It is translated as CASSQEVQPGYTF.

The chain recombines TRBV7-2 with TRBJ2-1; 8 bases are shared with TRBD2. V shed 4 bases and J 0 bases; nucleotides not matched to a gene: 14. CDR1 is SGHTA, CDR2 FQGNSA, per germline. The CDR3 runs to 19 residues. The CDR3 sequence is CASSYIISAGDISYNEQFF. DNA for the CDR3: TGTGCCAGCAGCTATATTATATCAGCGGGAGACATCTCCTACAATGAGCAGTTCTTC.